The 21 T cell receptor beta chains presented below share a single source sample, sequenced in a study of OX40 agonist ivuxolimab in advanced cancers. Measured with immunoSEQ multiplex PCR; TCRdb has only the in-frame clones, and not every one. Counted here are 57,000 or so clones, about 88% occurring once; the ten biggest clones make up 1.2%. The sample consisted of CD4+ or CD8+ T cells sorted from blood, taken in a trial of the OX40 agonist ivuxolimab. Every receptor here comes from an adult with an advanced solid tumor such as melanoma, head and neck, liver or kidney cancer.

The chain has TRBV4-1 and TRBJ2-3; 9 nucleotides match TRBD1. CDR1 is MGHRA and CDR2 is YSYEKL in the germline V gene. CDR3 size: 15 residues. After removal of 4 bases from V and 1 base from J, the junction contained 3 bases not matched to a gene. The DNA of the CDR3 is TGCGCCAGCAGCCGCGGACAGGGGCGCACAGATACGCAGTATTTT. It is translated as CASSRGQGRTDTQYF.

The chain couples TRBV18 to TRBJ1-5; no definite D call. The length of the CDR3 is 15 residues. Germline CDR1 KGHSH, CDR2 LQKENI. V gave up 6 bases and J gave up 0 bases, with 12 bases separating them. The CDR3 spells CASSRTADSNQPQHF. The DNA of the CDR3 is TGTGCCAGCTCCCGGACGGCGGATAGCAATCAGCCCCAGCATTTT.

The chain employs TRBV29-1 and TRBJ1-1, with a tentative D call TRBD1 (6 bases). Germline lookup yields CDR1 SQVTM and CDR2 ANQGSEA. With 7 bases removed from V and 2 bases from J, the gap between germline ends came to 11 bases. The CDR3 is made up of 12 amino acids. The CDR3 reads CSARTANTEAFF. CDR3 coding DNA: TGCAGCGCTCGGACAGCTAACACTGAAGCTTTCTTT. The variable domain in full, with the rest retrieved from reference TRBV29-1 and TRBJ1-1, is SAVISQKPSRDICQRGTSLTIQCQVDSQVTMMFWYRQQPGQSLTLIATANQGSEATYESGFVIDKFPISRPNLTFSTLTVSNMSPEDSSIYLCSARTANTEAFFGQGTRLTVV.

This clone showed up just once. V usage is TRBV14 and J usage is TRBJ1-1; D unclear. Germline values: CDR1 SGHDN, CDR2 FVKESK. This CDR3 has 13 amino acids. Trimming shortened V by 4 bases and J by 0 bases, and 6 bases separated the two germline ends. For the CDR3, the DNA is TGTGCCAGCAGCCGGGGTTTGAACACTGAAGCTTTCTTT. Translation: CASSRGLNTEAFF.

The chain combines TRBV18 with TRBJ2-7; D perhaps matches TRBD2 (6 bases). V was trimmed by 0 bases and J by 7 bases, leaving 13 bases between them. In germline, CDR1 is KGHSH, CDR2 LQKENI. The length of the CDR3 is 14 residues. CDR3 loop: CASSPPYPGGEQYF. The CDR3 DNA follows: TGTGCCAGCTCACCACCGTACCCCGGAGGGGAGCAGTACTTC.

V usage is TRBV6-5 and J usage is TRBJ1-1; possible D gene TRBD1, 6 bases. CDR3 size: 15 residues. V was pared by 2 bases and J by 5 bases, with 15 bases between. Germline V gene lookup returns CDR1 MNHEY and CDR2 SVGAGI. The CDR3 DNA reads as TGTGCCAGCAGTTACACAGAATCAGGGGAAACTGAAGCTTTCTTT. As protein: CASSYTESGETEAFF.

On this clone: Within the sample, other DNA sequences also encode this same CDR3. V usage is TRBV18 and J usage is TRBJ1-1, with D hard to call. The CDR3 is 15 residues long. The V and J ends lost 3 bases and 0 bases respectively, with 11 bases between them. CDR1 KGHSH and CDR2 LQKENI come from the germline V gene. The CDR3 sequence is CASSPPGRMNTEAFF. CDR3 bases: TGTGCCAGCTCACCCCCCGGGCGCATGAACACTGAAGCTTTCTTT. The full variable domain, its missing parts supplied by reference TRBV18 and TRBJ1-1, is NAGVMQNPRHLVRRRGQEARLRCSPMKGHSHVYWYRQLPEEGLKFMVYLQKENIIDESGMPKERFSAEFPKEGPSILRIQQVVRGDSAAYFCASSPPGRMNTEAFFGQGTRLTVV.

The chain couples TRBV4-2 to TRBJ2-3, with 7 bases aligning to TRBD2. V shed 3 bases, J shed 6 bases, and the junction held 6 bases outside the gene matches. This CDR3 has 14 amino acids. Germline assignment: CDR1 LGHNA and CDR2 YNFKEQ. In nucleotides, the CDR3 is TGTGCCAGCAGCCAGGCCTCACTAGCGGATACGCAGTATTTT. This sequence encodes CASSQASLADTQYF.

The chain joins TRBV7-2 to TRBJ2-5; D uncertain. The CDR3 is 13 amino acids. The V gene lost 5 bases and the J gene lost 2 bases, with 9 bases spanning the gap. The V gene's germline CDR1 is SGHTA and CDR2 FQGNSA. Here the CDR3 DNA reads TGTGCCAGCAGCCCTCGTTTTCAAGAGACCCAGTACTTC. This gives the protein CASSPRFQETQYF.

By sample share, this clone is medium-sized (0.01 to 0.1%). This chain links TRBV19 with TRBJ2-1, with D uncertain. The V gene lost 6 bases and the J gene lost 6 bases, with 15 bases spanning the gap. CDR3 length equals 14 residues. Germline CDR1 reads LNHDA; CDR2 reads SQIVND (reference sequence). In DNA, the CDR3 is TGTGCCAGTAGACACATTGACACTCGCAATGAGCAGTTCTTC. Encoded protein: CASRHIDTRNEQFF.

This rearrangement joins TRBV18 to TRBJ1-5; 11 bases fit TRBD1. V lost 5 bases, J lost 3 bases, and 6 bases stayed unmatched. The CDR3 spans 16 residues. Per the germline V gene, CDR1 is KGHSH and CDR2 is LQKENI. CDR3 sequence reads: CASSSLGQGDNQPQHF. CDR3 bases: TGTGCCAGCTCATCCCTGGGACAGGGGGACAATCAGCCCCAGCATTTT.

In nucleotides, the CDR3 is TGTGCCAGCAGTACGACAGGCCGTCGAGAAGCTTTCTTT. This encodes CASSTTGRREAFF. The chain combines TRBV27 with TRBJ1-1, with D perhaps matching TRBD1 (6 bases). Trimming took off 5 bases at V and 8 bases at J, with 15 bases between the two ends. CDR3 size: 13 residues. Germline assignment: CDR1 MNHEY and CDR2 SMNVEV (reference sequence).

In nucleotides, the CDR3 is TGTGCCAGCAGTGGAGACAGGGGGTCCACTGAAGCTTTCTTT. Encoded protein: CASSGDRGSTEAFF. J is TRBJ1-1 and V is TRBV6-5; TRBD1 agrees at 9 bases. CDR3 size: 14 residues. Germline lookup yields CDR1 MNHEY and CDR2 SVGAGI. The ends lost 5 bases at V and 4 bases at J; junction bases unmatched: 5.

The chain joins TRBV25-1 to TRBJ1-1; D is undetermined. This CDR3 has 13 amino acids. Germline CDR1 and CDR2: MGHDK and SYGVNS. Trimming removed 3 bases from V and 0 bases from J, with 5 bases in between. The DNA of the CDR3 is TGTGCCAGCAGTGACCCCATGAACACTGAAGCTTTCTTT. This gives the protein CASSDPMNTEAFF.

The gene calls are TRBV18 and TRBJ1-5; D might be TRBD1 (5 bases). This CDR3 has 14 amino acids. V lost 2 bases to trimming and J lost 2 bases, with 7 bases between them. Germline V gives CDR1 KGHSH, CDR2 LQKENI. In DNA, the CDR3 is TGTGCCAGCTCACCAATCAGGGGCAATCAGCCCCAGCATTTT. It codes for CASSPIRGNQPQHF.

The J gene is TRBJ1-3, the V gene TRBV19; D gene unclear. Trimming removed 4 bases at V and 0 bases at J, with 10 bases between. Germline V gene lookup returns CDR1 LNHDA and CDR2 SQIVND (reference sequence). The CDR3 loop spans 15 amino acids. CDR3 coding DNA: TGTGCCAGTAGTAGCCCAAGGGTCTCTGGAAACACCATATATTTT. This encodes CASSSPRVSGNTIYF.

The chain's CDR3 is CASSYSIGANTEAFF. CDR3 DNA sequence: TGTGCCAGCAGTTACTCGATCGGGGCGAACACTGAAGCTTTCTTT. V is TRBV6-5 and J is TRBJ1-1, with D tentatively TRBD1 (5 bases). Trimming stripped 0 bases from V and 1 base from J, with 9 bases between. The CDR3 is 15 amino acids. Germline V CDR1 and CDR2: MNHEY, SVGAGI.

This clone appeared once. V is TRBV25-1 and J is TRBJ2-1, with D maybe TRBD2 (5 bases). This CDR3 is built from 15 residues. V shed 1 base and J shed 1 base, with 8 bases lying between them. Germline V CDR1 and CDR2: MGHDK, SYGVNS. The CDR3 DNA sequence: TGTGCCAGCAGTGAATCGGGGAGTTCCTACAATGAGCAGTTCTTC. Amino acids: CASSESGSSYNEQFF.

The chain joins TRBV7-9 to TRBJ2-3; no clear D. Trimming took 5 bases from V and 8 from J, leaving 20 bases between them. Germline CDR1 and CDR2: SEHNR and FQNEAQ (reference sequence). The CDR3 is made up of 15 amino acids. The CDR3 DNA sequence: TGTGCCAGCAGCCTCCGGGCGTCCCGTCCCGTTACGCAGTATTTT. It is translated as CASSLRASRPVTQYF.

The J gene is TRBJ2-1, the V gene TRBV23-1; no firm D call. TRBV23-1 is an open reading frame, and its role is uncertain. Between the trimmed V and J ends, which lost 6 bases and 5 bases, there was a span of 5 bases. This CDR3 contains 11 residues. The CDR3 nucleotides are TGCGCCAGCAGCAGGAACAATGAGCAGTTCTTC. Translating gives CASSRNNEQFF.

The chain is built from TRBV19 and TRBJ2-1, with D perhaps being TRBD1 or TRBD2 (5 bases each). CDR3 length equals 15 residues. Germline V CDR1 and CDR2: LNHDA, SQIVND (reference sequence). V gave up 6 bases and J gave up 10 bases, with 22 bases separating them. CDR3 DNA sequence: TGTGCCAGTAGCACCGGGACGGCCGGTGTTGGGGAGCAGTTCTTC. Its protein is CASSTGTAGVGEQFF.